This TCR beta chain was captured by sequencing in a study of PD-1 blockade in mismatch repair-deficient tumors. The CDR3 has 15 amino acids. Germline CDR1 and CDR2: MNHNY and SVGAGI (reference sequence). Trimming left V 8 bases short and J 2 bases short, with 18 bases between. Repertoires were generated with immunoSEQ multiplex PCR, while TCRdb's copy carries only in-frame clones and drops some. The table lists about 130,000 clones, 88% of them singletons. The V and J genes are TRBV6-6 and TRBJ2-5, with a weak D call TRBD2 (6 bases). Specimen: peripheral blood, collected approximately 71 weeks after starting pembrolizumab. This sequence was found in an adult with mismatch repair-deficient cancer. The CDR3 sequence: CASDSVEAGQETQYF. DNA for the CDR3: TGTGCCAGCGACTCCGTTGAGGCGGGACAAGAGACCCAGTACTTC.